This TCR beta chain was identified in a study of T cells after somatic rescue of genetic block. This CDR3 is 15 amino acids long. Germline lookup yields CDR1 SGHRS and CDR2 YFSETQ. V shed 0 bases and J 0 bases; nucleotides not matched to a gene: 3. Only in-frame clones appear in the TCRdb table, and some are missing; sequencing was by immunoSEQ multiplex PCR. Of about 88,000 clones in the sample, about 90% were seen once. Sample: peripheral blood mononuclear cells (PBMCs). The chain combines TRBV5-1 with TRBJ2-7; 7 positions match TRBD1. This TCR was recovered from a woman aged 18-29 years. The CDR3 region is CASSLVQGVSYEQYF. The CDR3 coding sequence is TGCGCCAGCAGCTTGGTGCAGGGGGTCTCCTACGAGCAGTACTTC.